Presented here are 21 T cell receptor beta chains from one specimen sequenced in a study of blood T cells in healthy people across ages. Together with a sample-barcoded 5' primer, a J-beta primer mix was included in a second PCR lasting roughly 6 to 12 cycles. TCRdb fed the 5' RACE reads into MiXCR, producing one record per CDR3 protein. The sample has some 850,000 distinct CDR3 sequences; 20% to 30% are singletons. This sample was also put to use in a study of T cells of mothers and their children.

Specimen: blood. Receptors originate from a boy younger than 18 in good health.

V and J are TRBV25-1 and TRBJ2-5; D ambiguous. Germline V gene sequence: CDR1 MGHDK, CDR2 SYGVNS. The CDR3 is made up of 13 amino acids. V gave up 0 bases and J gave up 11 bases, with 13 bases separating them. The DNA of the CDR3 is TGTGCCAGCAGTGAATATGGGCTAGTGGAGCAGTACTTC. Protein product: CASSEYGLVEQYF. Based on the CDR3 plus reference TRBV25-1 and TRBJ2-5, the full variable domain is EADIYQTPRYLVIGTGKKITLECSQTMGHDKMYWYQQDPGMELHLIHYSYGVNSTEKGDLSSESTVSRIRTEHFPLTLESARPSHTSQYLCASSEYGLVEQYFGPGTRLLVL.

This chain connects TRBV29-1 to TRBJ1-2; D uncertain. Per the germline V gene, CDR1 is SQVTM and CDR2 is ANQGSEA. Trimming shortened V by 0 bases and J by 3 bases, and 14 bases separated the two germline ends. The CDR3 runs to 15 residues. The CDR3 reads CSVEDLAREDYGYTF. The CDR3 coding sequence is TGCAGCGTTGAAGATCTGGCTCGGGAAGACTATGGCTACACCTTC.

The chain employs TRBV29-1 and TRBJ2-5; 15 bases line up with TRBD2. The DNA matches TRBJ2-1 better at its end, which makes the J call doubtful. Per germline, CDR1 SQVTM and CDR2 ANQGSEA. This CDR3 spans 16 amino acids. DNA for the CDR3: TGCAGCGTTGCCTGGACTAGCGGGGGGGCGGGGGATGAGCAGTTCTTC. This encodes CSVAWTSGGAGDEQFF.

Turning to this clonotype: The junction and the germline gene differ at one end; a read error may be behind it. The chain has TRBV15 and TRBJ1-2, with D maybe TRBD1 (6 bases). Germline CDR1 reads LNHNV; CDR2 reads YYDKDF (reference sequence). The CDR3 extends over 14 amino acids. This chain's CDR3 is CATSPRGGAHGYPF. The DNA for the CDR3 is TGTGCCACCAGCCCGCGCGGGGGGGCCCATGGCTACCCCTTC.

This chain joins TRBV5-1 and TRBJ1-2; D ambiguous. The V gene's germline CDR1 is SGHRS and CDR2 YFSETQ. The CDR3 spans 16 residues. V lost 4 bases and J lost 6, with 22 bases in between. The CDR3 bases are TGCGCCAGCAGCCCCCCCGGGCGAGGGCTGGGAAATGGCTACACCTTC. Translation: CASSPPGRGLGNGYTF.

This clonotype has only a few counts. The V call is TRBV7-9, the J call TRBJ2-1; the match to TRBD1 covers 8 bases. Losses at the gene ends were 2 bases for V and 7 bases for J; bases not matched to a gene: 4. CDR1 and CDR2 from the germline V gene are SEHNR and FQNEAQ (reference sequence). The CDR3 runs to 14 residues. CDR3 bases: TGTGCCAGCAGCTTAAGCAGGACAGGGAATGAGCAGTTCTTC. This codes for CASSLSRTGNEQFF.

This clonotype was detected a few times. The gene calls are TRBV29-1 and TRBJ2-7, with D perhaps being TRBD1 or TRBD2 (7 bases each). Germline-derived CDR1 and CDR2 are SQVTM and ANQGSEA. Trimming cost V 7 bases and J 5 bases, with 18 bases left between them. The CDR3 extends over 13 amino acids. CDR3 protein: CSGRGGRGHEQYF. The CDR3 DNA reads TGCAGCGGGCGAGGGGGGAGGGGGCACGAGCAGTACTTC.

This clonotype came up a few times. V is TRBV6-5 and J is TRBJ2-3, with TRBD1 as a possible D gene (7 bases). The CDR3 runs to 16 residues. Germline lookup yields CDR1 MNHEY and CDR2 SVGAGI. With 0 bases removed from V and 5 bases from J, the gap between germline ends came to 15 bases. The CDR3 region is CASSYSQTRGQDTQYF. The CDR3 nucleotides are TGTGCCAGCAGTTACTCCCAGACTAGGGGGCAAGATACGCAGTATTTT.

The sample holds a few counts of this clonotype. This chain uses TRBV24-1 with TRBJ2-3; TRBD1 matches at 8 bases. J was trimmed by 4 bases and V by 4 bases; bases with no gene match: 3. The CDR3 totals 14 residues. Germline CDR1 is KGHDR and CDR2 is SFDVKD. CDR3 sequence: CATSEWTGSDTQYF. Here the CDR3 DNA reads TGTGCCACCAGTGAATGGACAGGGTCAGATACGCAGTATTTT.

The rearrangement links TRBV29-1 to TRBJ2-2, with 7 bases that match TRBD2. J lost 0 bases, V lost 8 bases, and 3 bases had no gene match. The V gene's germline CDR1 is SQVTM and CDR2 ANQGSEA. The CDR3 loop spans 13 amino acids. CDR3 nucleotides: TGCAGCTTCCGGGAGGCGAACACCGGGGAGCTGTTTTTT. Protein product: CSFREANTGELFF.

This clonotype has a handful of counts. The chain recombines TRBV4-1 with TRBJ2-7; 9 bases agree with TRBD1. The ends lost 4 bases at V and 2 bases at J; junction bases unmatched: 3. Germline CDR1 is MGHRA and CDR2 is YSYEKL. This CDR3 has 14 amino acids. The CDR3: CASSPDRGAYEQYF. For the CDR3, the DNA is TGCGCCAGCAGCCCGGACAGGGGAGCCTACGAGCAGTACTTC.

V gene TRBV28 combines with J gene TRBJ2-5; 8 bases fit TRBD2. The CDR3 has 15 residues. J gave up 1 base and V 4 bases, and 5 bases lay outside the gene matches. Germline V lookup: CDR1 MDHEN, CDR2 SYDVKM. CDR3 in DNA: TGTGCCAGCAGTTCGGGAGGGGGTACCCAAGAGACCCAGTACTTC. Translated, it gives CASSSGGGTQETQYF.

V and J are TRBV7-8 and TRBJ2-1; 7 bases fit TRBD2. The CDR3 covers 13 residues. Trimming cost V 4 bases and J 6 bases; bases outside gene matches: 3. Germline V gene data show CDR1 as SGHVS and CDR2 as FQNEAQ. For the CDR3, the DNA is TGTGCCAGCAGCTCCTGGGGGGGCAATGAGCAGTTCTTC. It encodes CASSSWGGNEQFF.

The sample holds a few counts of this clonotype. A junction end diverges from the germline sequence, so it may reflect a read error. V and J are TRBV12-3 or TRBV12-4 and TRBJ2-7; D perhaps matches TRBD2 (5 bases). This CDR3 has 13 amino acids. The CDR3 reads CTSSLARRYEQYF. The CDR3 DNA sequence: TGTACCAGCAGTTTAGCGCGCAGGTACGAGCAGTACTTC.

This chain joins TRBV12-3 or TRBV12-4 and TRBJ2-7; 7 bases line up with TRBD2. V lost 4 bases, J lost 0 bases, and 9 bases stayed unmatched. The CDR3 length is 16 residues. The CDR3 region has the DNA TGTGCCAGCAGTTCTTCCGGGACGGGGGGCTCCTACGAGCAGTACTTC. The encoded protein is CASSSSGTGGSYEQYF.

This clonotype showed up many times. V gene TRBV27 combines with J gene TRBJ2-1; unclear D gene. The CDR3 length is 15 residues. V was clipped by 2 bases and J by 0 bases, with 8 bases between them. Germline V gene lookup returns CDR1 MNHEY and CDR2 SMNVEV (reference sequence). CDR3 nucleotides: TGTGCCAGCAGTTTAACTGCTAGCTCCTACAATGAGCAGTTCTTC. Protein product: CASSLTASSYNEQFF.

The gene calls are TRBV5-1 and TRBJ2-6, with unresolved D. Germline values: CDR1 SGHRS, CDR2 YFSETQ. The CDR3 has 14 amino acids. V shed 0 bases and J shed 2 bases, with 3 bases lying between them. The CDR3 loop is CASSLDPGANVLTF. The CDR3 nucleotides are TGCGCCAGCAGCTTGGACCCTGGGGCCAACGTCCTGACTTTC.

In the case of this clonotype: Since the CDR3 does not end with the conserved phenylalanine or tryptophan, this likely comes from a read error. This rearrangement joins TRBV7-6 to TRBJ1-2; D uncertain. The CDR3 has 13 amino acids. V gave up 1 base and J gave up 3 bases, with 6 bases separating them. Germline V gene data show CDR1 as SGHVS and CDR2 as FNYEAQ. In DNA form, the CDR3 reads TGTGCCAGCAGCTTAGAATTCCACTATGGCTACACCTCC. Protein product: CASSLEFHYGYTS.

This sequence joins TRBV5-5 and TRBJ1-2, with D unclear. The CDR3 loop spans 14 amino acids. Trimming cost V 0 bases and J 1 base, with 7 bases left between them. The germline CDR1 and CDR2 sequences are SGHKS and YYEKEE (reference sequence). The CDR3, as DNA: TGTGCCAGCAGCTTGGCGGAGCATAACTATGGCTACACCTTC. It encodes CASSLAEHNYGYTF.

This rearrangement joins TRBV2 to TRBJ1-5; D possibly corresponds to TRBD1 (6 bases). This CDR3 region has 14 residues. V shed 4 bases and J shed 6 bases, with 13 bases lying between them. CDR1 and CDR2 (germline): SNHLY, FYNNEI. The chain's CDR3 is CASSAGGAVQPQHF. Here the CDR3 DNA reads TGTGCCAGCAGTGCGGGGGGCGCGGTTCAGCCCCAGCATTTT.

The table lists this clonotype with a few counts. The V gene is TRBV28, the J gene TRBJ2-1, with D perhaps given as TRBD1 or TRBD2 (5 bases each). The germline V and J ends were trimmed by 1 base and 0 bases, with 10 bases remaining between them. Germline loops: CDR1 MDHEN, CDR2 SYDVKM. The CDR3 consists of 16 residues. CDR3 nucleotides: TGTGCCAGCAGTTTATTGCTGGGGACCTCCTACAATGAGCAGTTCTTC. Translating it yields CASSLLLGTSYNEQFF.